Listed here are 10 T cell receptor beta chains from one sample, sequenced in a study of graft-versus-host responses after intestinal transplantation. For these TCRs, the target antigens are not known. The assay was immunoSEQ multiplex PCR, and TCRdb's table has in-frame clones only and misses some. Found here are over 90,000 clones, 90% to 95% of them singletons; the top ten hold less than 1.5%. Sequencing was performed on unstimulated CD8+ T cells sorted from spleen or lymph node cells, taken before intestinal transplant. The receptors stem from a human donor who received an intestinal transplant.

The sample holds a few counts of this clone. This rearrangement joins TRBV6-6 to TRBJ2-7; D is undetermined. The CDR3 spans 14 residues. The V end lost 0 bases, the J end lost 5 bases, and 11 bases lay between the germline ends. Germline CDR1 is MNHNY and CDR2 is SVGAGI (reference sequence). The CDR3 protein is CASSYSKGFHEQYF. CDR3 sequence (DNA): TGTGCCAGCAGTTACTCGAAAGGGTTCCACGAGCAGTACTTC.

The rearrangement uses TRBV4-1 and TRBJ2-7; perhaps TRBD2 as D (6 bases). Trimming took 3 bases from V and 0 from J, leaving 12 bases between them. The germline gives CDR1 MGHRA, CDR2 YSYEKL. The CDR3 covers 15 residues. This CDR3 is CASSHPDGSSYEQYF. The DNA of the CDR3 is TGCGCCAGCAGCCACCCCGACGGGAGCTCCTACGAGCAGTACTTC.

The chain carries TRBV2 and TRBJ1-4; a weak D match, TRBD1 (5 bases). Deletions cut 0 bases from V and 8 bases from J, with 13 bases between. The CDR3 extends over 15 amino acids. CDR1 is SNHLY, CDR2 FYNNEI, per germline. The CDR3 sequence is CASSEAGGAAEKLFF. Written as DNA, the CDR3 is TGTGCCAGCAGTGAAGCGGGAGGGGCAGCCGAAAAACTGTTTTTT.

This clone was recorded once. Other DNA sequences of this sample code for an identical CDR3. The J gene is TRBJ2-7, the V gene TRBV4-1; 8 bases fit TRBD1. The length of the CDR3 is 15 residues. The V gene end was trimmed by 3 bases and the J gene end by 3 bases; junction bases not matched to a gene: 7. CDR1 is MGHRA and CDR2 is YSYEKL in the germline V gene. Here the CDR3 reads CASSQESDRGYEQYF. The CDR3 DNA sequence: TGCGCCAGCAGCCAGGAGAGCGACAGGGGCTACGAGCAGTACTTC.

This chain uses TRBV11-2 with TRBJ2-3, with 14 bases aligning to TRBD2. The CDR3 is made up of 17 amino acids. With 5 bases clipped from V and 3 bases from J, the junction kept 7 bases outside the gene matches. Germline assignment: CDR1 SGHAT and CDR2 FQNNGV. Here the CDR3 reads CASSPGLAGGWTDTQYF. CDR3 bases: TGTGCCAGCAGCCCAGGACTAGCGGGGGGCTGGACAGATACGCAGTATTTT.

V and J are TRBV7-9 and TRBJ1-1; 8 nucleotides align to TRBD1. This CDR3 spans 15 amino acids. From germline, CDR1 is SEHNR and CDR2 FQNEAQ (reference sequence). The V gene end was trimmed by 3 bases and the J gene end by 3 bases; junction bases not matched to a gene: 6. The CDR3 nucleotides read TGTGCCAGCAGCTTCCCCCGACAGGGGTACACTGAAGCTTTCTTT. Protein product: CASSFPRQGYTEAFF.

CDR3: CASSFTSSEDTQYF. The CDR3 nucleotides read TGCGCCAGCAGCTTTACCTCTTCGGAGGATACGCAGTATTTT. The rearrangement links TRBV4-1 to TRBJ2-3, with unresolved D. This CDR3 contains 14 residues. V shed 5 bases and J shed 6 bases, with 15 bases lying between them. CDR1 MGHRA and CDR2 YSYEKL come from the germline V gene.

The chain joins TRBV30 to TRBJ2-1; D remains unclear. The V and J ends lost 1 base and 0 bases respectively, with 7 bases between them. The CDR3 length is 14 residues. Germline V gene data show CDR1 as GTSNPN and CDR2 as SVGIG (reference sequence). The CDR3 loop reads CAWSGPSSYNEQFF. Written as DNA, the CDR3 is TGTGCCTGGAGTGGGCCGAGCTCCTACAATGAGCAGTTCTTC.

The rearrangement uses TRBV4-1 and TRBJ1-2; D may be TRBD1 (6 bases). There are 16 residues in the CDR3. Germline assignment: CDR1 MGHRA and CDR2 YSYEKL. V was pared by 8 bases and J by 1 base, with 20 bases between. The CDR3 nucleotides read TGCGCCAGCCGCGGGGGGGGGACAAGAGATAACTATGGCTACACCTTC. Protein: CASRGGGTRDNYGYTF.

The chain couples TRBV6-1 to TRBJ1-1; D is unclear. The germline V and J ends were trimmed by 5 bases and 4 bases, with 14 bases remaining between them. CDR1 is MNHNS, CDR2 SASEGT, per germline. The CDR3 is 14 amino acids. In DNA, the CDR3 is TGTGCCAGCAGTCCCTCCGTTTGGGGCACTGAAGCTTTCTTT. Translated: CASSPSVWGTEAFF.